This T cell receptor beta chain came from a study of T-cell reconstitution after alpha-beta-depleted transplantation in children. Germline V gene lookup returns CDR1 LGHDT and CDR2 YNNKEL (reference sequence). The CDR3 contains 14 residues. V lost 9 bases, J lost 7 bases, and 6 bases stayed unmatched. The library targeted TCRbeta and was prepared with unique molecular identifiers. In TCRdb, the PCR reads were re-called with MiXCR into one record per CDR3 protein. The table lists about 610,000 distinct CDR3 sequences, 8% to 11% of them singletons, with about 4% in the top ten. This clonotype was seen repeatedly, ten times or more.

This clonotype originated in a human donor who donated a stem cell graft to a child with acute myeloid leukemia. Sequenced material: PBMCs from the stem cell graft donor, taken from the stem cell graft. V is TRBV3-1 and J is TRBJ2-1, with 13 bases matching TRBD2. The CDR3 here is CASSTSGRPNEQFF. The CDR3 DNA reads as TGTGCCAGTTCGACTAGCGGGAGGCCTAATGAGCAGTTCTTC.